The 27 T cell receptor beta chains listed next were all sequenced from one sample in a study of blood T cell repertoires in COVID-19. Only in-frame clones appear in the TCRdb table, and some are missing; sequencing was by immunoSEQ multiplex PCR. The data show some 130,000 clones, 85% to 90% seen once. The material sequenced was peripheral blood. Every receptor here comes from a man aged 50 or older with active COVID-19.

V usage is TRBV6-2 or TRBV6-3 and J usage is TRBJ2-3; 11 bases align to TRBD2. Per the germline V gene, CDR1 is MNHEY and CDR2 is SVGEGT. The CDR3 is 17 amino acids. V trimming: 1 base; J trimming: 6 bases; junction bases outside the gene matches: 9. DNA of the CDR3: TGTGCCAGCAGTTACTTACTAGCGGGGGCCTCCACGGATACGCAGTATTTT. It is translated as CASSYLLAGASTDTQYF.

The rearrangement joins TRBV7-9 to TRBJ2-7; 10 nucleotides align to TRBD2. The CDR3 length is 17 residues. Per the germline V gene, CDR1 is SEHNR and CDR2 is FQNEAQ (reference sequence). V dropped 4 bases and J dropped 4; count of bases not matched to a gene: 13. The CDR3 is CASSSPLQRGGWYEQYF. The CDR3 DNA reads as TGTGCCAGCAGCTCCCCCCTACAGCGGGGGGGCTGGTACGAGCAGTACTTC. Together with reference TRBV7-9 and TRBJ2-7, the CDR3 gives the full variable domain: DTGVSQNPRHKITKRGQNVTFRCDPISEHNRLYWYRQTLGQGPEFLTYFQNEAQLEKSRLLSDRFSAERPKGSFSTLEIQRTEQGDSAMYLCASSSPLQRGGWYEQYFGPGTRLTVT.

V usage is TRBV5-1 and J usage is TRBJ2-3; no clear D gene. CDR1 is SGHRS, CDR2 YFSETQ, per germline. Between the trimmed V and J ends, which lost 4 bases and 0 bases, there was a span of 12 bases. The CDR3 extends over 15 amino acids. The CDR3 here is CASSAVGHSTDTQYF. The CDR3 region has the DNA TGCGCCAGCAGCGCTGTGGGCCACAGCACAGATACGCAGTATTTT. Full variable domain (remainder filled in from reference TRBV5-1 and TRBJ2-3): KAGVTQTPRYLIKTRGQQVTLSCSPISGHRSVSWYQQTPGQGLQFLFEYFSETQRNKGNFPGRFSGRQFSNSRSEMNVSTLELGDSALYLCASSAVGHSTDTQYFGPGTRLTVL.

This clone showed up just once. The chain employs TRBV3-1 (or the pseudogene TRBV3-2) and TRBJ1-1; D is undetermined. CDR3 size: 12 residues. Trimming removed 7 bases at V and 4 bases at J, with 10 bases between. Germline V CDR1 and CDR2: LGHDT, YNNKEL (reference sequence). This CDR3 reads CASTPGGTEAFF. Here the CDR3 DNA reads TGTGCCAGCACACCCGGTGGCACTGAAGCTTTCTTT.

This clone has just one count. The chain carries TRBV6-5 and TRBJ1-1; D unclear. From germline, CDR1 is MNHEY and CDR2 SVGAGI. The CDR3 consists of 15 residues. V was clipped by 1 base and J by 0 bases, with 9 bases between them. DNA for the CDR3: TGTGCCAGCAGTTACTTTTCGGGAATGAACACTGAAGCTTTCTTT. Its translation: CASSYFSGMNTEAFF.

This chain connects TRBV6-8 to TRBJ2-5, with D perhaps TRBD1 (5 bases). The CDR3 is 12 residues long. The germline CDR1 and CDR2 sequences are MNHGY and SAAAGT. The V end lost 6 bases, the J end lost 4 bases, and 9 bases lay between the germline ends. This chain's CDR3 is CASRGRPETQYF. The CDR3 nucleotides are TGTGCCAGCAGGGGGCGACCAGAGACCCAGTACTTC.

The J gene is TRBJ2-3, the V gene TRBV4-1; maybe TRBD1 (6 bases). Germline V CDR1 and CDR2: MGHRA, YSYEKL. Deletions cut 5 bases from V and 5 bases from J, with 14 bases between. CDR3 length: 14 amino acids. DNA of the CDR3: TGCGCCAGCAGCATGGGACATTCCCGAGATACGCAGTATTTT. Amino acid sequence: CASSMGHSRDTQYF.

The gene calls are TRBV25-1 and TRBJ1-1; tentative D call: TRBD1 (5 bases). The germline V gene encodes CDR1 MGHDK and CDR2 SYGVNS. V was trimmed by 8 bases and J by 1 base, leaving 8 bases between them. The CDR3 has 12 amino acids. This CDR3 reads CASRGGNTEAFF. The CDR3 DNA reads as TGTGCCAGCCGCGGGGGGAACACTGAAGCTTTCTTT.

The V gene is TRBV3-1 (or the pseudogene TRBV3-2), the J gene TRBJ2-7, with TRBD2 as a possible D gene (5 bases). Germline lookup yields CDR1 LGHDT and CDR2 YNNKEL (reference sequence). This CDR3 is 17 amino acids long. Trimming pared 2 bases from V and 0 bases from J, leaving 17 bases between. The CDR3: CASSQQYRGLGSYEQYF. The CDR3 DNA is TGTGCCAGCAGCCAACAGTATCGGGGTCTGGGCTCCTACGAGCAGTACTTC.

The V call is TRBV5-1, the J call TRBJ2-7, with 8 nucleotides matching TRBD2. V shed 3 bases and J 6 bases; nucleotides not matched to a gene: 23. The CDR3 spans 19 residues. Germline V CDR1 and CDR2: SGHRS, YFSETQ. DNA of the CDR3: TGCGCCAGCAGCTCGCTAGGGGGTCCCTCGGGACTAGTAGGGGGCGAGCAGTACTTC. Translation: CASSSLGGPSGLVGGEQYF. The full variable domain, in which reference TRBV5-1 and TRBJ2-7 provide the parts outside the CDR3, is KAGVTQTPRYLIKTRGQQVTLSCSPISGHRSVSWYQQTPGQGLQFLFEYFSETQRNKGNFPGRFSGRQFSNSRSEMNVSTLELGDSALYLCASSSLGGPSGLVGGEQYFGPGTRLTVT.

In DNA form, the CDR3 reads TGTGCCAGCAGCCCGAGCATGGCAACTAATGAAAAACTGTTTTTT. This gives the protein CASSPSMATNEKLFF. V usage is TRBV14 and J usage is TRBJ1-4; no definite D call. Germline loops: CDR1 SGHDN, CDR2 FVKESK. The ends were cut back, 4 bases at V and 0 bases at J, with 9 bases in the middle. The CDR3 consists of 15 residues.

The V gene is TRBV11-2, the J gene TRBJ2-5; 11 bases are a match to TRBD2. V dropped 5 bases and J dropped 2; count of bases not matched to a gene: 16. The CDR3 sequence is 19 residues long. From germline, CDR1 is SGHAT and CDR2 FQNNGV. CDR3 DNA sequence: TGTGCCAGCAGCCCTGGGAGGGGGCTAGCGGGGGGCAAACAAGAGACCCAGTACTTC. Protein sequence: CASSPGRGLAGGKQETQYF.

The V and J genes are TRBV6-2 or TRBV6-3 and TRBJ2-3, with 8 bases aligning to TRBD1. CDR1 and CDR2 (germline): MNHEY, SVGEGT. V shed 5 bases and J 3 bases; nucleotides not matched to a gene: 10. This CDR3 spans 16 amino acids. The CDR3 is CASSNQGASETDTQYF. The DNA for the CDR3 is TGTGCCAGCAGTAACCAGGGGGCGAGTGAAACAGATACGCAGTATTTT.

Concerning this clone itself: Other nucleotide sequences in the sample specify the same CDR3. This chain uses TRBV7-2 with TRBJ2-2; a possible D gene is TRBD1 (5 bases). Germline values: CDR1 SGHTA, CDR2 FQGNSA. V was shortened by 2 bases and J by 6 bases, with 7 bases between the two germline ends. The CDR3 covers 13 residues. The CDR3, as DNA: TGTGCCAGCAGCTTAAGGGGCCCCGGGGAGCTGTTTTTT. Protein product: CASSLRGPGELFF.

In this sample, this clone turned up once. CDR3 bases: TGTGCCTGGATACAGGCAAACACCATATATTTT. Its translation is CAWIQANTIYF. The chain uses TRBV30 and TRBJ1-3; a possible D gene is TRBD1 (5 bases). This CDR3 region has 11 residues. V lost 4 bases, J lost 6 bases, and 7 bases lay in between. The germline gives CDR1 GTSNPN, CDR2 SVGIG (reference sequence).

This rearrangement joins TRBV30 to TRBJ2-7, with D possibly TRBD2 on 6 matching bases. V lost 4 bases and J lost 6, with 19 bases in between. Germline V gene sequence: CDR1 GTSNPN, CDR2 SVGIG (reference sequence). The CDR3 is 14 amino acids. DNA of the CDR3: TGTGCCTGGACTAGGGGCGGGGCTGGGGGCGAGCAGTACTTC. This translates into CAWTRGGAGGEQYF.

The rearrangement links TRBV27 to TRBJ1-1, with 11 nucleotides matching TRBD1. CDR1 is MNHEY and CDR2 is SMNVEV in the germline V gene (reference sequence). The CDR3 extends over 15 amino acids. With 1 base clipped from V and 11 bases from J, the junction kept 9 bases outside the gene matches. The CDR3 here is CASSLFSGTGGEAFF. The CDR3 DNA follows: TGTGCCAGCAGTTTATTTTCCGGGACAGGGGGTGAGGCTTTCTTT.

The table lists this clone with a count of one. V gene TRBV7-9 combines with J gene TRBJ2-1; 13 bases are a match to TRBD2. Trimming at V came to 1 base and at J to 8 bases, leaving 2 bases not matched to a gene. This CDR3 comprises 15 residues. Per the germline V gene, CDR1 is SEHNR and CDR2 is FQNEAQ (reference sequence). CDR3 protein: CASSLVLAGGHEQFF. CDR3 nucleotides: TGTGCCAGCAGCTTAGTACTAGCGGGGGGGCATGAGCAGTTCTTC. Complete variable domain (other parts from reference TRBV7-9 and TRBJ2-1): DTGVSQNPRHKITKRGQNVTFRCDPISEHNRLYWYRQTLGQGPEFLTYFQNEAQLEKSRLLSDRFSAERPKGSFSTLEIQRTEQGDSAMYLCASSLVLAGGHEQFFGPGTRLTVL.

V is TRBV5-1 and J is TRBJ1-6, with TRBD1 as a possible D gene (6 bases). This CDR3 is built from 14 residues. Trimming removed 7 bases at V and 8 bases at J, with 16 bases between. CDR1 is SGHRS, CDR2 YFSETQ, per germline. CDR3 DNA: TGCGCCAGCGGGGAGGGACAAGCAGATTCACCCCTCCACTTT. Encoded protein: CASGEGQADSPLHF.

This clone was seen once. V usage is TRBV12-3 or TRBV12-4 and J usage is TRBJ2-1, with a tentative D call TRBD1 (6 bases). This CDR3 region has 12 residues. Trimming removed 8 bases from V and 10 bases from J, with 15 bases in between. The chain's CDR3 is CASGNTQGEQFF. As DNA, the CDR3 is TGTGCCAGCGGGAACACACAGGGCGAGCAGTTCTTC.

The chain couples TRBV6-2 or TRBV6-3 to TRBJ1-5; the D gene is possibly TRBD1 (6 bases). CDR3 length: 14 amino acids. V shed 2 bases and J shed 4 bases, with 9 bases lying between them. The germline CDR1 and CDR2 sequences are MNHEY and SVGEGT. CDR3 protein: CASSYTGPNQPQHF. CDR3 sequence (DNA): TGTGCCAGCAGTTACACAGGGCCGAATCAGCCCCAGCATTTT.

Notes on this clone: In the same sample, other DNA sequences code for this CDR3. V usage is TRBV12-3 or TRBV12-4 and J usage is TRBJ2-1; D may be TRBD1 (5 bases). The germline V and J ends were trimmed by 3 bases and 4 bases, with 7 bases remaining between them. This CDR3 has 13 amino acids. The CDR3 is CASSLRQYNEQFF. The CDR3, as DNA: TGTGCCAGCAGTTTGCGACAGTACAATGAGCAGTTCTTC.

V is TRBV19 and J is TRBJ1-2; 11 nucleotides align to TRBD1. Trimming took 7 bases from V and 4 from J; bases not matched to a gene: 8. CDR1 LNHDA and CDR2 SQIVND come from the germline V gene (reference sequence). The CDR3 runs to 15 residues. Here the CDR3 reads CASTKDRGLSYGYTF. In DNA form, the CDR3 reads TGTGCCAGTACGAAGGACAGGGGGCTGAGCTATGGCTACACCTTC.

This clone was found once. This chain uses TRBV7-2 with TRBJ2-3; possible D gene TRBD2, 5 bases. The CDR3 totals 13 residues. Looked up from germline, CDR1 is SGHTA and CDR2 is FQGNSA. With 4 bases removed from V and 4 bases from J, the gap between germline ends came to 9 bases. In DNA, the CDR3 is TGTGCCAGCAGCTCCCCCGGGGCAGATACGCAGTATTTT. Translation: CASSSPGADTQYF.

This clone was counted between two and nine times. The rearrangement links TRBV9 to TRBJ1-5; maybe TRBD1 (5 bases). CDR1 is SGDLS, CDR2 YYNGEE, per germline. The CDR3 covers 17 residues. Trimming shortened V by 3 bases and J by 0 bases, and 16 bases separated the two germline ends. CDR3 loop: CASSAGSGLLSNQPQHF. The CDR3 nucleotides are TGTGCCAGCAGCGCCGGTTCGGGACTCCTTAGCAATCAGCCCCAGCATTTT.

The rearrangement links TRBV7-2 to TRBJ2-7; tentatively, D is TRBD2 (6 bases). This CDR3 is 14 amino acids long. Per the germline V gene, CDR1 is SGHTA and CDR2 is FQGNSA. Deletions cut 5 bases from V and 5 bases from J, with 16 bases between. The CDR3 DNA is TGTGCCAGCAGCGACCGTATGGGCGGGGACGAGCAGTACTTC. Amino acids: CASSDRMGGDEQYF.

The CDR3 coding sequence is TGTGCCACCAGTAAACGAGACAGGAACACTGAAGCTTTCTTT. Protein product: CATSKRDRNTEAFF. J is TRBJ1-1 and V is TRBV15, with D perhaps TRBD1 (5 bases). Looked up from germline, CDR1 is LNHNV and CDR2 is YYDKDF (reference sequence). Trimming shortened V by 6 bases and J by 1 base, and 12 bases separated the two germline ends. The CDR3 consists of 14 residues.